One sample yielded the 26 T cell receptor beta chains listed below, sequenced in a study of graft-versus-host responses after intestinal transplantation. Antigen specificity for these receptors is unknown. Profiling relied on immunoSEQ multiplex PCR, and the TCRdb table lists in-frame clones only, not all of them. The table includes tens of thousands of clones, about 94% detected once. Specimen: unstimulated CD4+ T cells sorted from spleen or lymph node cells, collected before transplant. The receptor set was obtained from a human donor who was the organ donor for an intestinal transplant.

The genes are TRBV6-6 and TRBJ1-3; 7 positions match TRBD1. This CDR3 is 15 amino acids long. The germline CDR1 and CDR2 sequences are MNHNY and SVGAGI (reference sequence). V dropped 2 bases and J dropped 4; count of bases not matched to a gene: 5. CDR3 amino acids: CASSYPTGSGNTIYF. In nucleotides, the CDR3 is TGTGCCAGCAGTTACCCGACAGGGTCCGGAAACACCATATATTTT.

This clone was observed once. This chain uses TRBV7-9 with TRBJ1-1; D not resolved. Germline loops: CDR1 SEHNR, CDR2 FQNEAQ (reference sequence). With 4 bases removed from V and 7 bases from J, the gap between germline ends came to 10 bases. This CDR3 region has 12 residues. The CDR3 sequence is CASSSGPGEAFF. Written as DNA, the CDR3 is TGTGCCAGCAGCTCTGGACCTGGTGAAGCTTTCTTT.

The chain carries TRBV5-1 and TRBJ2-3, with 13 bases that match TRBD2. CDR3 size: 17 residues. Germline V gene lookup returns CDR1 SGHRS and CDR2 YFSETQ. With V trimmed by 4 bases and J by 5 bases, 10 bases remained unmatched. CDR3 coding DNA: TGCGCCAGCAGCCCTCTGACTAGCGGGGGGTTGGGAGATACGCAGTATTTT. Protein product: CASSPLTSGGLGDTQYF. The variable domain in full, with the rest retrieved from reference TRBV5-1 and TRBJ2-3, is KAGVTQTPRYLIKTRGQQVTLSCSPISGHRSVSWYQQTPGQGLQFLFEYFSETQRNKGNFPGRFSGRQFSNSRSEMNVSTLELGDSALYLCASSPLTSGGLGDTQYFGPGTRLTVL.

The chain has TRBV10-3 and TRBJ1-1; D is possibly TRBD1 (5 bases). The CDR3 is 13 amino acids. V was clipped by 0 bases and J by 8 bases, with 10 bases between them. Looked up from germline, CDR1 is ENHRY and CDR2 is SYGVKD. The CDR3 sequence: CAISESTGDEAFF. Written as DNA, the CDR3 is TGTGCCATCAGTGAGTCGACCGGGGACGAAGCTTTCTTT.

The chain employs TRBV2 and TRBJ2-1, with 12 nucleotides matching TRBD2. From germline, CDR1 is SNHLY and CDR2 FYNNEI. V gave up 5 bases and J gave up 3 bases; unmatched junction bases: 5. The length of the CDR3 is 16 residues. The CDR3 coding sequence is TGTGCCAGCAGTCCTGGACTAGCGGGGAACTACAATGAGCAGTTCTTC. It specifies CASSPGLAGNYNEQFF.

The chain has TRBV7-9 and TRBJ2-2; 11 bases align to TRBD1. The CDR3 extends over 15 amino acids. The germline gives CDR1 SEHNR, CDR2 FQNEAQ (reference sequence). Trimming cost V 4 bases and J 6 bases; bases outside gene matches: 4. The CDR3 DNA sequence: TGTGCCAGCAGCTGGGGGACAGGGGGGCCCGGGGAGCTGTTTTTT. Protein: CASSWGTGGPGELFF. Combining the CDR3 with reference TRBV7-9 and TRBJ2-2 gives the whole variable domain DTGVSQNPRHKITKRGQNVTFRCDPISEHNRLYWYRQTLGQGPEFLTYFQNEAQLEKSRLLSDRFSAERPKGSFSTLEIQRTEQGDSAMYLCASSWGTGGPGELFFGEGSRLTVL.

This rearrangement joins TRBV7-8 to TRBJ2-7; 7 bases agree with TRBD1. V lost 4 bases, J lost 6 bases, and 15 bases stayed unmatched. CDR3 length: 16 residues. The V gene's germline CDR1 is SGHVS and CDR2 FQNEAQ. CDR3 DNA sequence: TGTGCCAGCAGCTCCTCCGGGACAGTCGCAACGGGCGAGCAGTACTTC. Protein: CASSSSGTVATGEQYF.

This clone was observed a few times. V usage is TRBV29-1 and J usage is TRBJ2-2, with D tentatively TRBD1 (5 bases). This CDR3 spans 12 amino acids. V lost 3 bases, J lost 3 bases, and 5 bases lay in between. Germline V gene sequence: CDR1 SQVTM, CDR2 ANQGSEA. The CDR3 nucleotides read TGCAGCGTTGACAGGGACACCGGGGAGCTGTTTTTT. Amino acid sequence: CSVDRDTGELFF.

The rearrangement uses TRBV5-1 and TRBJ2-3; 10 bases align to TRBD1. Looked up from germline, CDR1 is SGHRS and CDR2 is YFSETQ. CDR3 length: 14 residues. The trim removed 4 bases at V and 5 bases at J, leaving 4 bases unmatched. The CDR3 sequence is CASSLRDRGDTQYF. The CDR3 DNA reads TGCGCCAGCAGCCTTAGGGACAGGGGAGATACGCAGTATTTT.

This clone appeared a few times. V and J are TRBV19 and TRBJ1-2, with D uncertain. Germline CDR1 reads LNHDA; CDR2 reads SQIVND (reference sequence). This CDR3 is built from 13 residues. Trimming cost V 3 bases and J 7 bases, with 12 bases left between them. CDR3 sequence (DNA): TGTGCCAGTAGTATGGCCCAGGTGACTGGCTACACCTTC. This encodes CASSMAQVTGYTF.

The chain combines TRBV5-5 with TRBJ1-1; 7 nucleotides line up with TRBD1. This CDR3 has 13 residues. J was trimmed by 4 bases and V by 5 bases; bases with no gene match: 5. Germline V gene data show CDR1 as SGHKS and CDR2 as YYEKEE (reference sequence). In DNA, the CDR3 is TGTGCCAGCAGTACGGGACAGAGCACTGAAGCTTTCTTT. Its protein is CASSTGQSTEAFF.

This clone is a singleton in its sample. The chain carries TRBV6-5 and TRBJ1-2; D is possibly TRBD1 (6 bases). The CDR3 loop spans 13 amino acids. Trimming took off 5 bases at V and 8 bases at J, with 15 bases between the two ends. Germline values: CDR1 MNHEY, CDR2 SVGAGI. CDR3 amino acids: CASSLTGYDGYTF. The DNA of the CDR3 is TGTGCCAGCAGTCTAACAGGGTATGACGGCTACACCTTC.

The chain carries TRBV7-9 and TRBJ2-2; 8 bases are shared with TRBD1. The length of the CDR3 is 16 residues. After removal of 5 bases from V and 1 base from J, the junction contained 6 bases not matched to a gene. Germline V lookup: CDR1 SEHNR, CDR2 FQNEAQ (reference sequence). The CDR3 loop reads CASSTRTGKNTGELFF. The DNA of the CDR3 is TGTGCCAGCAGCACGAGGACAGGGAAGAACACCGGGGAGCTGTTTTTT.

The rearrangement uses TRBV27 and TRBJ1-1; D is uncertain. The CDR3 contains 12 residues. V was cut by 6 bases and J by 3 bases, with 8 bases left in between. The V gene's germline CDR1 is MNHEY and CDR2 SMNVEV (reference sequence). The CDR3 sequence: CASRSLDTEAFF. The CDR3 DNA reads as TGTGCCAGCAGATCTCTAGACACTGAAGCTTTCTTT.

This chain uses TRBV11-2 with TRBJ2-3, with D unresolved. Per the germline V gene, CDR1 is SGHAT and CDR2 is FQNNGV. Trimming cost V 2 bases and J 7 bases, with 19 bases left between them. The CDR3 runs to 16 residues. The CDR3 DNA reads TGTGCCAGCAGCTTAACCCAGCAGATCTCCACTTATACGCAGTATTTT. Protein: CASSLTQQISTYTQYF. The entire variable domain, with the rest obtained from reference TRBV11-2 and TRBJ2-3, is as follows: EAGVAQSPRYKIIEKRQSVAFWCNPISGHATLYWYQQILGQGPKLLIQFQNNGVVDDSQLPKDRFSAERLKGVDSTLKIQPAKLEDSAVYLCASSLTQQISTYTQYFGPGTRLTVL.

This clone showed up just once. This sequence joins TRBV4-2 and TRBJ2-5; TRBD2 matches 7 bases. The J segment lost 7 bases and the V segment lost 1 base, leaving 6 bases of the junction unmatched. The CDR3 sequence is 14 residues long. CDR1 is LGHNA, CDR2 YNFKEQ, per germline. CDR3 sequence: CASSQAGGPGTQYF. In DNA, the CDR3 is TGTGCCAGCAGCCAAGCGGGGGGACCAGGGACCCAGTACTTC.

The rearrangement joins TRBV14 to TRBJ2-3, with TRBD2 identical over 11 bases. Germline CDR1 SGHDN, CDR2 FVKESK. The V gene end was trimmed by 4 bases and the J gene end by 2 bases; junction bases not matched to a gene: 8. The CDR3 extends over 17 amino acids. CDR3 DNA sequence: TGTGCCAGCAGCCTATCGACTAGCGGGGTCCCCACAGATACGCAGTATTTT. Protein product: CASSLSTSGVPTDTQYF. The complete variable domain, with remaining parts taken from reference TRBV14 and TRBJ2-3, reads EAGVTQFPSHSVIEKGQTVTLRCDPISGHDNLYWYRRVMGKEIKFLLHFVKESKQDESGMPNNRFLAERTGGTYSTLKVQPAELEDSGVYFCASSLSTSGVPTDTQYFGPGTRLTVL.

The CDR3 region has the DNA TGCAGTGCTCAAGTCGTAGCGGGGAAGTTCTTC. Translation: CSAQVVAGKFF. V is TRBV20-1 and J is TRBJ2-1, with 8 bases that match TRBD2. The V and J ends lost 5 bases and 14 bases, in that order; junction bases with no gene match: 8. Germline V gene sequence: CDR1 DFQATT, CDR2 SNEGSKA (reference sequence). This CDR3 region has 11 residues.

Here the CDR3 reads CASSSKAGAYNEQFF. The DNA for the CDR3 is TGTGCCAGCAGCTCGAAAGCAGGGGCCTACAATGAGCAGTTCTTC. The rearrangement uses TRBV5-4 and TRBJ2-1; a possible D gene is TRBD1 (6 bases). V was trimmed by 3 bases and J by 2 bases, leaving 12 bases between them. Looked up from germline, CDR1 is SGHNT and CDR2 is YYREEE (reference sequence). CDR3 length: 15 residues. The full variable domain, its missing parts supplied by reference TRBV5-4 and TRBJ2-1, is ETGVTQSPTHLIKTRGQQVTLRCSSQSGHNTVSWYQQALGQGPQFIFQYYREEENGRGNFPPRFSGLQFPNYSSELNVNALELDDSALYLCASSSKAGAYNEQFFGPGTRLTVL.

The chain has TRBV9 and TRBJ1-2; unclear D gene. Germline V gene data show CDR1 as SGDLS and CDR2 as YYNGEE. The CDR3 loop spans 14 amino acids. The V and J ends lost 0 bases and 4 bases respectively, with 10 bases between them. CDR3 DNA: TGTGCCAGCAGCGTAGGCGAAGGTCCCTATGGCTACACCTTC. Translation: CASSVGEGPYGYTF.

The chain couples TRBV6-6 to TRBJ1-5; weak D call: TRBD1 (5 bases). Trimming cost V 7 bases and J 1 base, with 14 bases left between them. This CDR3 region has 15 residues. The germline V gene has CDR1 MNHNY and CDR2 SVGAGI (reference sequence). The CDR3 DNA reads as TGTGCCAGCACCCCAAGGCAGGGAAGCAATCAGCCCCAGCATTTT. Translated, it gives CASTPRQGSNQPQHF.

The V call is TRBV10-3, the J call TRBJ2-7; D is perhaps TRBD1 (6 bases). Germline CDR1 reads ENHRY; CDR2 reads SYGVKD. Between the trimmed V and J ends, which lost 3 bases and 3 bases, there was a span of 9 bases. This CDR3 is built from 13 residues. CDR3 protein: CAISEGTHYEQYF. The CDR3 coding sequence is TGTGCCATCAGTGAAGGGACACACTACGAGCAGTACTTC.

This chain connects TRBV10-3 to TRBJ1-2; possible D gene TRBD1, 6 bases. The germline V gene encodes CDR1 ENHRY and CDR2 SYGVKD. V was clipped by 5 bases and J by 3 bases, with 10 bases between them. The CDR3 contains 13 residues. The CDR3 region has the DNA TGTGCCATCAGTTCAGGGGCGTACTATGGCTACACCTTC. This codes for CAISSGAYYGYTF.

The chain links TRBV9 to TRBJ2-5, with D perhaps matching TRBD2 (7 bases). Trimming removed 4 bases from V and 5 bases from J, with 15 bases in between. Germline lookup yields CDR1 SGDLS and CDR2 YYNGEE. The CDR3 contains 14 residues. The CDR3 sequence: CASSPPGGRETQYF. CDR3 DNA sequence: TGTGCCAGCAGCCCTCCCGGGGGGCGGGAGACCCAGTACTTC.

The gene calls are TRBV5-1 and TRBJ2-2; 9 positions match TRBD2. In germline, CDR1 is SGHRS, CDR2 YFSETQ. The V and J ends lost 4 bases and 5 bases, in that order; junction bases with no gene match: 9. The CDR3 extends over 16 amino acids. The CDR3 sequence: CASSPNSGGRTGELFF. CDR3 coding DNA: TGCGCCAGCAGCCCAAACAGCGGGGGGCGAACCGGGGAGCTGTTTTTT.

J is TRBJ2-5 and V is TRBV5-4; D is possibly TRBD2 (5 bases). Germline V gene lookup returns CDR1 SGHNT and CDR2 YYREEE (reference sequence). The CDR3 loop spans 15 amino acids. V gave up 0 bases and J gave up 0 bases, with 9 bases separating them. The CDR3 region is CASSLGIAHQETQYF. CDR3 nucleotide sequence: TGTGCCAGCAGCTTGGGTATAGCGCACCAAGAGACCCAGTACTTC. The full variable domain, with the rest looked up from reference TRBV5-4 and TRBJ2-5, is ETGVTQSPTHLIKTRGQQVTLRCSSQSGHNTVSWYQQALGQGPQFIFQYYREEENGRGNFPPRFSGLQFPNYSSELNVNALELDDSALYLCASSLGIAHQETQYFGPGTRLLVL.